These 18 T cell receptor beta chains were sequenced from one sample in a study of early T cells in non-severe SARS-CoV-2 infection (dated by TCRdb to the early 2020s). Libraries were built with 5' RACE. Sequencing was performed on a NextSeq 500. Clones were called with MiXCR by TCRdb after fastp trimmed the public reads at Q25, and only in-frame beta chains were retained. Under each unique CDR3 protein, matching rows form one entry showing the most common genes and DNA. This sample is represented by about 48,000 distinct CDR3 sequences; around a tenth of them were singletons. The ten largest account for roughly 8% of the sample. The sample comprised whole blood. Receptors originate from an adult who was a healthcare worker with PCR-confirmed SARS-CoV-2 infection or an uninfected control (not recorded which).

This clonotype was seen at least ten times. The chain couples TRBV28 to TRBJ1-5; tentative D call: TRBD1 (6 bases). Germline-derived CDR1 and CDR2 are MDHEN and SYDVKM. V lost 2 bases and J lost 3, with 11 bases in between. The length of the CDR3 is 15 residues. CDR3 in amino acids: CASSLGGAFNQPQHF. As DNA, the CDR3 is TGTGCCAGCAGTTTAGGGGGGGCCTTCAATCAGCCCCAGCATTTT.

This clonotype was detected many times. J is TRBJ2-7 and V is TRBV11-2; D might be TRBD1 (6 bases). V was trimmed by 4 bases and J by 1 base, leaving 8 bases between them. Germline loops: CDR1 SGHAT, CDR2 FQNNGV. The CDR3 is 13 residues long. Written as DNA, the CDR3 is TGTGCCAGCAGCTGGGGGCCTTCCTACGAGCAGTACTTC. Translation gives CASSWGPSYEQYF.

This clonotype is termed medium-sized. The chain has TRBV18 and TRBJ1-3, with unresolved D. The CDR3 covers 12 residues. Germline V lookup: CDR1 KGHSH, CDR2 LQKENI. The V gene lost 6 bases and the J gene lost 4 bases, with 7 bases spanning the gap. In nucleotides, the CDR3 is TGTGCCAGCTCCCCCGGAGGAAACACCATATATTTT. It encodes CASSPGGNTIYF.

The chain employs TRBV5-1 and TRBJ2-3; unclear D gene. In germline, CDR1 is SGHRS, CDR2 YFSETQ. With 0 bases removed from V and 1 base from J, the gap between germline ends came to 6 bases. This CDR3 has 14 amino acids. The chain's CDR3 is CASSLVSRTDTQYF. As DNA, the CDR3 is TGCGCCAGCAGCTTGGTTTCCCGCACAGATACGCAGTATTTT.

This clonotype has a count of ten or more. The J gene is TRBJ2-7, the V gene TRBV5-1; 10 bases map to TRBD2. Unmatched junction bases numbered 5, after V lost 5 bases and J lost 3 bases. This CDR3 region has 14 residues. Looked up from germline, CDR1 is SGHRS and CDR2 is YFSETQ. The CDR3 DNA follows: TGCGCCAGCAGTCTTCCTAGCGGGGGCTACGAGCAGTACTTC. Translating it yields CASSLPSGGYEQYF.

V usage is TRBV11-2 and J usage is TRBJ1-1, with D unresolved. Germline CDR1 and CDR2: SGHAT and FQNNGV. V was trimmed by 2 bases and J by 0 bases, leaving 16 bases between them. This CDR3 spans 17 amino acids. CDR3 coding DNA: TGTGCCAGCAGCTTATTATCCCTCTCCGGCCTGAACACTGAAGCTTTCTTT. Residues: CASSLLSLSGLNTEAFF.

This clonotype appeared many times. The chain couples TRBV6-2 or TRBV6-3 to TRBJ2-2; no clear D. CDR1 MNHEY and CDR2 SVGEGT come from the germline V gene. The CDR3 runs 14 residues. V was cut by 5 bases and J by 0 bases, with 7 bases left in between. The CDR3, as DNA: TGTGCCAGCAGTGATCCGACGAACACCGGGGAGCTGTTTTTT. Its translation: CASSDPTNTGELFF.

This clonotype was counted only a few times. Here the CDR3 DNA reads TGTGCCAGCAGCCCCGGACCGGAGGACACTGAAGCTTTCTTT. Protein sequence: CASSPGPEDTEAFF. The gene calls are TRBV7-6 and TRBJ1-1; D not certain. Per germline, CDR1 SGHVS and CDR2 FNYEAQ. The CDR3 runs 14 residues. V was trimmed by 5 bases and J by 3 bases, leaving 13 bases between them.

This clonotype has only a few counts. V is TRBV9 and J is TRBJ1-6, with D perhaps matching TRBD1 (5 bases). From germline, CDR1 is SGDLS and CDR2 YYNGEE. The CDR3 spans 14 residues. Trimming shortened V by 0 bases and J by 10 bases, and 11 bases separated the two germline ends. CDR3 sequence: CASSVATGGSPLHF. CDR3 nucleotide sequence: TGTGCCAGCAGCGTAGCTACAGGAGGCTCACCCCTCCACTTT. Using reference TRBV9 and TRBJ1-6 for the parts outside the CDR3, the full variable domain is DSGVTQTPKHLITATGQRVTLRCSPRSGDLSVYWYQQSLDQGLQFLIQYYNGEERAKGNILERFSAQQFPDLHSELNLSSLELGDSALYFCASSVATGGSPLHFGNGTRLTVT.

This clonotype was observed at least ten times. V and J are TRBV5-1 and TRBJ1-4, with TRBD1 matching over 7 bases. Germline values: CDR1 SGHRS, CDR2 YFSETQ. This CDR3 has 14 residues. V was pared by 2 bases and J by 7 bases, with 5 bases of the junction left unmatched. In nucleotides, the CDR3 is TGCGCCAGCAGCTTACGACAGGGAGGTGAAAAACTGTTTTTT. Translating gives CASSLRQGGEKLFF.

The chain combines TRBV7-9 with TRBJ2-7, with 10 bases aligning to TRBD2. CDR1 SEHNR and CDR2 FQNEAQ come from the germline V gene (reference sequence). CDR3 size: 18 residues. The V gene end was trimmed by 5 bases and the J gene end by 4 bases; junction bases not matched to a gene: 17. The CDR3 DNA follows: TGTGCCAGCAGCCCCTCTCCTGGGACTAGCGCTCGCCCTTACGAGCAGTACTTC. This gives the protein CASSPSPGTSARPYEQYF.

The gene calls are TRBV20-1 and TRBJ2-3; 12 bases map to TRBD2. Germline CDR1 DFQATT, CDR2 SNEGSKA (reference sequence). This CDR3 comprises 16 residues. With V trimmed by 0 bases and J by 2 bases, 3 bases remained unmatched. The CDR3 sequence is CSARDGLAGNTDTQYF. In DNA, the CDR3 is TGCAGTGCTAGAGACGGACTAGCGGGAAACACAGATACGCAGTATTTT.

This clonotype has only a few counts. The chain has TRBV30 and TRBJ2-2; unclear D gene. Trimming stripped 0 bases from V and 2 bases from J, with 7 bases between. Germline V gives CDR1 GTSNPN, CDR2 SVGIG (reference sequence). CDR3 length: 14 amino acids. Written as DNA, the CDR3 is TGTGCCTGGAGTGTCCTAGTTAACACCGGGGAGCTGTTTTTT. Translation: CAWSVLVNTGELFF. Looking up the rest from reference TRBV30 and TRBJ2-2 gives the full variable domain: SQTIHQWPATLVQPVGSPLSLECTVEGTSNPNLYWYRQAAGRGLQLLFYSVGIGQISSEVPQNLSASRPQDRQFILSSKKLLLSDSGFYLCAWSVLVNTGELFFGEGSRLTVL.

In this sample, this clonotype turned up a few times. CDR3 sequence: CASSGLGNRGPKNIQYF. The CDR3 nucleotides read TGCGCCAGCAGCGGACTGGGAAACAGGGGCCCCAAAAACATTCAGTACTTC. This rearrangement joins TRBV5-1 to TRBJ2-4; TRBD1 matches at 7 bases. The CDR3 is 17 amino acids. Germline V gives CDR1 SGHRS, CDR2 YFSETQ. With V trimmed by 4 bases and J by 2 bases, 12 bases remained unmatched.

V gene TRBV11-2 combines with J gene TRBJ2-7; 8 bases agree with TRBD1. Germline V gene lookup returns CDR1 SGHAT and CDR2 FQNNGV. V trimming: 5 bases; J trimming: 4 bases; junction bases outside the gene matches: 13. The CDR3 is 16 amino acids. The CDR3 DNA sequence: TGTGCCAGCAGCCCCTGGACAGGGTTAAGGGTGTACGAGCAGTACTTC. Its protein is CASSPWTGLRVYEQYF.

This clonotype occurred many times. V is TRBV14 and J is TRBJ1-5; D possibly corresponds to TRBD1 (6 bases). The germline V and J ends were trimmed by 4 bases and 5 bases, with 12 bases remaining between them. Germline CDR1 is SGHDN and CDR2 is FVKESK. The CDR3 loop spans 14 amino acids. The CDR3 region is CASSLGGGDQPQHF. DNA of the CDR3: TGTGCCAGCAGCCTTGGGGGGGGCGATCAGCCCCAGCATTTT.

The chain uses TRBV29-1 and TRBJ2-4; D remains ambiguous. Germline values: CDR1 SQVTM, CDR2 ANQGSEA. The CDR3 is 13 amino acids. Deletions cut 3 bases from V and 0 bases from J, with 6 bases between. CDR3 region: CSVETLAKNIQYF. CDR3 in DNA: TGCAGCGTTGAGACACTAGCCAAAAACATTCAGTACTTC.

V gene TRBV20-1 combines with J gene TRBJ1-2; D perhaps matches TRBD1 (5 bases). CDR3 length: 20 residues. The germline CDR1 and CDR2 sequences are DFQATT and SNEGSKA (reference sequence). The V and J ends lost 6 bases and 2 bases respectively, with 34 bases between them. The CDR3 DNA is TGCAGTGCCCCCGGGCAGGGAAGAAAACCAGCCCACCCCCTAAACTATGGCTACACCTTC. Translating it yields CSAPGQGRKPAHPLNYGYTF.